This T cell receptor beta chain appears in the sequencing data of a study of T cell repertoires in cytomegalovirus infection. Study at large: It was recently identified HLA-C-restricted and well-studied HLA-B-restricted CMV epitopes that the study used. Public TCR beta signatures provided an indication of both CMV infection and a matching HLA type. Study-wide findings and caveats: Carriage of CMV together with the relevant HLA was identifiable through cumulative public TCR beta family frequency. The response measured ex vivo was dominated by TCR beta clonotypes (HLA-C-restricted and CMV-specific).

The length of the CDR3 is 13 residues. The germline gives CDR1 MGHRA, CDR2 YSYEKL. Trimming at V came to 8 bases and at J to 7 bases, leaving 6 bases not matched to a gene. This clonotype was detected only a few times. Its target is unknown. In TCRdb, the reads were re-called with MiXCR into one record per CDR3 protein. The table shows 140,000 to 150,000 distinct CDR3 sequences, with around 30% occurring only once. V and J are TRBV4-1 and TRBJ1-4; 8 nucleotides align to TRBD1. This receptor was identified in a human donor in good health (CMV status not recorded). Some clones in this sample may be carry-over from other donors' samples. The source material was CD8+ T cells from cultured PBMCs, sampled from culture after CMV antigen stimulation. CDR3: CASGQGRIEKLFF. The DNA for the CDR3 is TGCGCCAGCGGACAGGGAAGAATTGAAAAACTGTTTTTT.